The 19 T cell receptor beta chains presented below share a single source sample, sequenced in a study of prognosis after radiotherapy for stage I lung cancer. Genomic DNA provided the template from which TCR beta CDR3 was amplified by two-round multiplex PCR. Round one of PCR was performed, and it used primers specific to each TRBV and TRBJ gene. TCRdb re-analysed the multiplex PCR reads in MiXCR, keeping a single row per CDR3 protein. Counted here are 15,000 to 20,000 distinct CDR3 sequences, over 25% occurring once; the ten biggest clones make up approximately 31%. The sample here was PBMCs, taken before or after stereotactic body radiation therapy (not recorded which). These receptors came from a donor over 45 with non-small cell lung cancer.

About this clonotype: In this CDR3 the conserved last residue, phenylalanine or tryptophan, is missing, so a read error is likely. The chain has TRBV28 and TRBJ1-2; maybe TRBD1 (5 bases). This CDR3 has 15 residues. Looked up from germline, CDR1 is MDHEN and CDR2 is SYDVKM. The CDR3 is CSSSPPEGRGYGYTL. The CDR3 nucleotides read TGTTCCAGCAGCCCCCCTGAGGGGAGGGGCTATGGCTACACCCTC.

There are many counts of this clonotype. This CDR3 reads CASSQKATGDEKLFF. CDR3 DNA: TGTGCCAGCAGCCAGAAAGCGACAGGGGATGAAAAACTGTTTTTT. The chain uses TRBV3-1 and TRBJ1-4; 8 nucleotides match TRBD1. Losses at the gene ends were 3 bases for V and 6 bases for J; bases not matched to a gene: 6. CDR3 size: 15 residues. Per germline, CDR1 LGHDT and CDR2 YNNKEL (reference sequence).

In this sample, this clonotype turned up many times. The chain uses TRBV5-1 and TRBJ2-5, with 8 bases identical to TRBD2. This CDR3 has 15 amino acids. Germline V lookup: CDR1 SGHRS, CDR2 YFSETQ. V shed 2 bases and J 4 bases; nucleotides not matched to a gene: 7. In nucleotides, the CDR3 is TGCGCCAGCAGCTTTGACGGGAGGGACGGAGAGACCCAGTACTTC. This codes for CASSFDGRDGETQYF.

This clonotype showed up many times. The chain combines TRBV7-2 with TRBJ2-7, with unresolved D. Germline V gene lookup returns CDR1 SGHTA and CDR2 FQGNSA. Trimming removed 7 bases at V and 4 bases at J, with 14 bases between. The CDR3 is 13 residues long. This chain's CDR3 is CASTHTSGYEQYF. CDR3 in DNA: TGTGCCAGCACCCATACATCCGGATACGAGCAGTACTTC.

This clonotype is medium-sized. The genes are TRBV7-9 and TRBJ2-7; TRBD1 agrees at 9 bases. CDR1 and CDR2 (germline): SEHNR, FQNEAQ (reference sequence). The length of the CDR3 is 12 residues. Losses at the gene ends were 5 bases for V and 6 bases for J; bases not matched to a gene: 2. The CDR3 nucleotides read TGTGCCAGCAGCCAGACAGGGGGCGAGCAGTACTTC. It translates to CASSQTGGEQYF. Together with reference TRBV7-9 and TRBJ2-7, the CDR3 gives the full variable domain: DTGVSQNPRHKITKRGQNVTFRCDPISEHNRLYWYRQTLGQGPEFLTYFQNEAQLEKSRLLSDRFSAERPKGSFSTLEIQRTEQGDSAMYLCASSQTGGEQYFGPGTRLTVT.

This clonotype has at least ten counts. V and J are TRBV18 and TRBJ1-2, with a tentative D call TRBD1 (6 bases). From germline, CDR1 is KGHSH and CDR2 LQKENI. The CDR3 runs to 11 residues. V was clipped by 8 bases and J by 8 bases, with 12 bases between them. The CDR3: CASEGGDGYTF. DNA of the CDR3: TGTGCCAGCGAAGGGGGGGACGGCTACACCTTC.

This clonotype was seen many times. The chain combines TRBV2 with TRBJ2-2, with 11 bases that match TRBD2. The CDR3 is 15 amino acids. Germline CDR1 reads SNHLY; CDR2 reads FYNNEI. V shed 4 bases, J shed 7 bases, and the junction held 5 bases outside the gene matches. The CDR3 sequence is CASSGVAGGGGELFF. The CDR3 coding sequence is TGTGCCAGCAGTGGAGTAGCGGGAGGGGGCGGGGAGCTGTTTTTT.

Worth noting for this clonotype: This likely came from a read error, as a far larger clone is one base away. The final CDR3 position lacks the conserved phenylalanine or tryptophan, pointing to a likely read error. The V and J genes are TRBV6-9 and TRBJ2-5; 9 nucleotides line up with TRBD1. Losses at the gene ends were 3 bases for V and 2 bases for J; bases not matched to a gene: 4. Germline values: CDR1 MNHGY, CDR2 SVAAGI. The CDR3 has 15 amino acids. CDR3 sequence reads: CASSYGGTGQETQYL. The CDR3 region has the DNA TGTGCCAGCAGTTACGGAGGGACAGGGCAAGAGACCCAGTACCTC.

About this clonotype: This sequence is one base from a far larger clone and is likely a read error. V usage is TRBV9 and J usage is TRBJ2-1, with 11 positions matching TRBD2. Per germline, CDR1 SGDLS and CDR2 YYNGEE. The CDR3 length is 16 residues. Trimming removed 0 bases from V and 6 bases from J; junction bases left unmatched: 5. This CDR3 is CASSVGASGRFNEQFF. The CDR3 DNA reads as TGTGCCAGCAGCGTAGGTGCTAGCGGGAGGTTCAATGAGCAGTTCTTC. The variable domain in full, completed from reference TRBV9 and TRBJ2-1, reads DSGVTQTPKHLITATGQRVTLRCSPRSGDLSVYWYQQSLDQGLQFLIQYYNGEERAKGNILERFSAQQFPDLHSELNLSSLELGDSALYFCASSVGASGRFNEQFFGPGTRLTVL.

At least ten counts were recorded for this clonotype. V and J are TRBV7-3 and TRBJ2-1, with D hard to call. V was pared by 2 bases and J by 3 bases, with 8 bases between. The CDR3 has 14 amino acids. Per the germline V gene, CDR1 is SGHTA and CDR2 is FQGTGA. CDR3 sequence: CASSLALGYNEQFF. The CDR3 bases are TGTGCCAGCAGCTTAGCCCTAGGCTACAATGAGCAGTTCTTC. Based on the CDR3 plus reference TRBV7-3 and TRBJ2-1, the full variable domain is GAGVSQTPSNKVTEKGKYVELRCDPISGHTALYWYRQSLGQGPEFLIYFQGTGAADDSGLPNDRFFAVRPEGSVSTLKIQRTERGDSAVYLCASSLALGYNEQFFGPGTRLTVL.

This clonotype was seen at least ten times. The chain couples TRBV6-1 to TRBJ1-2, with D unclear. From germline, CDR1 is MNHNS and CDR2 SASEGT. The V and J ends lost 6 bases and 5 bases respectively, with 7 bases between them. This CDR3 contains 11 residues. The CDR3 protein is CASSPGYGYTF. For the CDR3, the DNA is TGTGCCAGCAGCCCAGGTTATGGCTACACCTTC.

About this clonotype: Relative to the germline gene, one junction end is altered; a read error may explain this. CDR3 nucleotides: TGTGCCAGCTGCTTAAGGGGCCCGACTAGCTGTACAGATACGCAGTATTTT. This sequence encodes CASCLRGPTSCTDTQYF. The chain links TRBV7-3 to TRBJ2-3; 7 bases are a match to TRBD2. This CDR3 contains 17 residues. Per the germline V gene, CDR1 is SGHTA and CDR2 is FQGTGA.

Details on this clonotype: Relative to the germline gene, one junction end is altered; a read error may explain this. This chain uses TRBV6-1 with TRBJ2-1; perhaps TRBD2 as D (6 bases). The CDR3 has 18 residues. Looked up from germline, CDR1 is MNHNS and CDR2 is SASEGT. CDR3 sequence (DNA): TGTGCCAGCAGCAGCAAGACTCTTGTGGGACTCTCGTACAATGTGCAGTTCTTC. It encodes CASSSKTLVGLSYNVQFF.

This rearrangement joins TRBV20-1 to TRBJ1-6; 12 positions agree with TRBD1. V lost 5 bases to trimming and J lost 19 bases; unmatched junction nucleotides: 15. The CDR3 covers 14 residues. Germline-derived CDR1 and CDR2 are DFQATT and SNEGSKA (reference sequence). The DNA for the CDR3 is TGCAGTGCTGGGACAGGGGGCGTCAATTCACCCATACACTTT. Translated, it gives CSAGTGGVNSPIHF.

With regard to this clonotype: This sequence may be a read error, since a much larger clone differs from it by one base. The chain couples TRBV20-1 to TRBJ1-1; D unresolved. The CDR3 runs to 12 residues. V was trimmed by 5 bases and J by 2 bases, leaving 9 bases between them. CDR1 and CDR2 from the germline V gene are DFQATT and SNEGSKA (reference sequence). The CDR3 spells CSAAIRNTEAFF. The CDR3 DNA is TGCAGTGCTGCGATACGAAACACTGAAGCTTTCTTT.

This clonotype was observed many times. The chain is built from TRBV14 and TRBJ2-5, with TRBD2 matching 13 bases. Losses at the gene ends were 4 bases for V and 7 bases for J; bases not matched to a gene: 12. Looked up from germline, CDR1 is SGHDN and CDR2 is FVKESK. This CDR3 has 17 amino acids. The CDR3 reads CASSPRGLAGRGGTQYF. As DNA, the CDR3 is TGTGCCAGCAGCCCCCGGGGACTAGCGGGACGTGGGGGGACCCAGTACTTC.

Remarks on this clonotype: One end of the junction is discordant with germline, which a read error may explain. The CDR3 spells CNARPGQGTDTQYF. In DNA, the CDR3 is TGCAATGCTAGGCCGGGACAGGGCACAGATACGCAGTATTTT. V gene TRBV20-1 combines with J gene TRBJ2-3; TRBD1 matches 8 bases. CDR1 and CDR2 (germline): DFQATT, SNEGSKA (reference sequence). This CDR3 contains 14 residues.

As concerns this clonotype: Mismatch with germline at one junction end may stem from a read error. This sequence joins TRBV20-1 and TRBJ1-1; 7 bases are shared with TRBD1. The CDR3 consists of 14 residues. CDR1 DFQATT and CDR2 SNEGSKA come from the germline V gene (reference sequence). The CDR3: CNANQTGLDTEAFF. CDR3 bases: TGCAATGCTAACCAGACAGGGTTGGACACTGAAGCTTTCTTT.

This clonotype was recorded at least ten times. This chain connects TRBV12-3 or TRBV12-4 to TRBJ2-5, with a possible D match to TRBD2 (6 bases). The CDR3 covers 14 residues. V lost 4 bases and J lost 8, with 17 bases in between. The CDR3 sequence: CASSSGRRGRTQYF. CDR3 sequence (DNA): TGTGCCAGCAGTTCGGGCCGCCGGGGGAGAACCCAGTACTTC.